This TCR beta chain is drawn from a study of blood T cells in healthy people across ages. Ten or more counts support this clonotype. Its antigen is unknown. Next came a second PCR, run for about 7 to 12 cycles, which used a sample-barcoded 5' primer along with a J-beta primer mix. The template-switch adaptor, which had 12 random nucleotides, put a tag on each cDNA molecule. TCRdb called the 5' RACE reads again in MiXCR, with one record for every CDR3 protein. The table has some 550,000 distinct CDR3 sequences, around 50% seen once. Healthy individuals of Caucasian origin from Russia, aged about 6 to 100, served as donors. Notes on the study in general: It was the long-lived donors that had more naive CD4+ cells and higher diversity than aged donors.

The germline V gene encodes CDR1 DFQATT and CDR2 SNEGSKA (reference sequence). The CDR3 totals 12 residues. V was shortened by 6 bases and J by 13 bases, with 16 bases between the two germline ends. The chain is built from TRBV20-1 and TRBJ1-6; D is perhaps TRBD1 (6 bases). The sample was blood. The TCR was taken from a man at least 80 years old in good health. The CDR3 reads CSASSGGDPLHF. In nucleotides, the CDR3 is TGCAGTGCCTCCTCGGGGGGCGATCCCCTCCACTTT.